This T cell receptor beta chain emerged from a study of blood T cell repertoires in COVID-19. Profiling relied on immunoSEQ multiplex PCR, and the TCRdb table lists in-frame clones only, not all of them. The sample carries 100,000 to 150,000 clones, over 60% recorded once. Germline V gene lookup returns CDR1 MNHEY and CDR2 SMNVEV (reference sequence). This CDR3 is built from 17 residues. The V end was cut by 8 bases, the J end by 3 bases, with 22 bases between. The chain carries TRBV27 and TRBJ2-2; TRBD1 is a possible D gene (7 bases). The source is a woman in her 70s with acute or convalescent COVID-19. Sequenced material: peripheral blood. In DNA form, the CDR3 reads TGTGCCAGCTGCCCAACCATCTCAGGGGGGTACACCGGGGAGCTGTTTTTT. Protein: CASCPTISGGYTGELFF.